Sequencing of this TCR beta chain was carried out in a study of T cells in Graves' hyperthyroidism and ophthalmopathy. Regarding the study as a whole: Researchers found most expanded thyroid clonotypes above 0.001 in blood as well.

On this clonotype itself: Its antigen remains unknown.

Patients affected by ophthalmopathy presented a Clinical Activity Score of at least 3, a NOSPECS grade of at least 4, and disease duration below 3 months. Diagnosing involved the use of clinical symptoms, serum thyroxine and TRAb, thyroid ultrasound and orbital computed tomography. Fresh peripheral blood, roughly 9.8 ml of it, supplied the PBMCs. The V end lost 7 bases, the J end lost 7 bases, and 10 bases lay between the germline ends. CDR3 length: 10 amino acids. Germline-derived CDR1 and CDR2 are SQVTM and ANQGSEA. Researchers took RNA transcripts and amplified the TCR beta CDR3 regions from them. A first-round RT-PCR of the TCR CDR3 used the HTBI primer set. From the multiplex PCR reads, TCRdb called clonotypes with MiXCR, one entry per CDR3 protein. This sample carries approximately 600,000 distinct CDR3 sequences, about a fifth of them seen once, and the ten largest clones take under 35%.

This TCR was recovered from a man in his thirties or forties with Graves' ophthalmopathy. The sequencing input was blood. This chain connects TRBV29-1 to TRBJ1-2; no definite D call. CDR3 sequence (DNA): TGCAGCGGTCAAGGGCCTGGCTACACCTTC. Translation gives CSGQGPGYTF. The complete variable domain, with remaining parts taken from reference TRBV29-1 and TRBJ1-2, reads SAVISQKPSRDICQRGTSLTIQCQVDSQVTMMFWYRQQPGQSLTLIATANQGSEATYESGFVIDKFPISRPNLTFSTLTVSNMSPEDSSIYLCSGQGPGYTFGSGTRLTVV.